This T cell receptor beta chain appears in the sequencing data of a study of CD4 T cells in relation to SARS-CoV-2 and coronaviruses (dated by TCRdb to the early 2020s). As for the study more broadly: The ViraFEST assay cultured PBMCs with antigen for 10 days, then sequenced TCR beta CDR3s to find antigen-specific clonal expansions. An HIV-1 Nef peptide pool or a culture without peptide was used as the negative reference condition. Using patient-derived lymphoblastoid cell lines, the shared crossreactive spike epitopes were mapped to their HLA restriction. Memory CD4+ T cell crossreactivity between SARS-CoV-2 and common cold coronavirus spike proteins was assessed at the TCR clonotype level in the study. The Adaptive Biotechnologies TCR-sequencing kit was used to sequence samples from a few pre-COVID donors and the naive versus memory experiments, whereas other data were Illumina-based. Expansion assays from other donors in the study were sequenced with a different, Illumina-based TCR-beta assay.

Receptors were amplified or captured by the immunoSEQ multiplex PCR assay. In the original analysis: Preprocessing removed nonproductive sequences and CDR3s not starting with C, not ending with F or W, or shorter than 7 amino acids. Antigen-specific clonotypes were called with the MANAFEST web app on the basis of expansion relative to the reference and to other culture wells. A clone counted as positive if significantly expanded in 2 of 3 replicate wells versus the reference culture at FDR below 0.05. A further requirement for positive clones was significant expansion compared with all other tandem wells, along with an odds ratio above 5. Pairwise Levenshtein distance, computed with the stringdist R package after three terminal residues were trimmed from each end, was used as the measure of CDR3 homology. Imported from immuneACCESS, the table was reduced by TCRdb to in-frame sequences with V and J called. These copies leave out some clones; in studies compared against another copy, an unresolved V gene accounts for under half, and the cause of the remainder is not known. V and J calls and clone size are as listed in that table; D and trimming were resolved from the DNA. The sample records 20,000 to 25,000 clones, 60% to 80% of which are singletons. The ten top clones hold approximately 16% of the sample.

About this clone: The specificity of this receptor is unknown. No qualities accompany the bases; no much larger clone lies one base away.

CD4+ T cells from unexposed donors were collected before the COVID-19 pandemic (2011-2018). After around ten days of culture, CD4+ T cells were isolated with the EasySep CD4+ T cell isolation kit. As cell number allowed, CD4+ T cells from unexposed donors were tested for reactivity to SARS-CoV-2 S and N and to four common cold coronavirus spike pools. Each well received over 1.5 million PBMCs, cultured in IMDM supplemented with 5% human AB serum and about 10 IU/ml IL-2. Half of the culture medium was replaced with fresh IL-2-containing medium on days 3 and 7. In general, triplicate replicate wells were used for every peptide culture condition. Leukapheresis product for the unexposed donors was purchased commercially. Ficoll-Paque PLUS gradient centrifugation was used to isolate PBMCs from either whole blood or leukapheresis product. PBMCs were either cryopreserved at -140 degrees C or used fresh in the expansion assay. The QIAamp Micro DNA Kit was used to extract genomic DNA from the CD4+ T cells.

Overall study results and their limits: Crossreactivity analysis was centred on spike protein, so crossreactivity against other viral proteins was not assessed. Significantly weaker SARS-CoV-2-driven expansion was shown by crossreactive clones than by monoreactive clones, consistent with antigenic imprinting. Small numbers of patients and of tested TCRs limited the study. Pre-pandemic and post-infection samples were not both contributed by any donor, so tracing of the source of pre-existing responses was limited. Roughly 65% of donors had memory CD4+ clonotypes that crossrecognized SARS-CoV-2 and at least one common cold coronavirus spike.

From its cysteine to its phenylalanine, the CDR3 spans 19 amino acids. Only the CDR3 DNA is retained, 57 bases long and in frame from the first base. The germline V gene sets CDR1 to SGHTA and CDR2 to FQGTGA. For this chain, trimming is 0 bases at the V end and 5 bases at the J end, and the number of junction bases without a gene match is 14. The sequence links TRBV7-3 to TRBJ2-3; TRBD2 lines up with 10 middle nucleotides. The clonotype was recovered from a human donor in good health. The sequenced material came from CD4+ T cells from PBMCs, cultured in vitro. The CDR3 sequence is CASSLTAHGASGSGDTQYF. The DNA sequence is given as TGTGCCAGCAGCTTAACGGCCCACGGGGCTAGCGGGAGTGGAGATACGCAGTATTTT. Beyond the CDR3, the reference TRBV7-3 and TRBJ2-3 genes provide the residues; the full variable domain reads: GAGVSQTPSNKVTEKGKYVELRCDPISGHTALYWYRQSLGQGPEFLIYFQGTGAADDSGLPNDRFFAVRPEGSVSTLKIQRTERGDSAVYLCASSLTAHGASGSGDTQYFGPGTRLTVL.